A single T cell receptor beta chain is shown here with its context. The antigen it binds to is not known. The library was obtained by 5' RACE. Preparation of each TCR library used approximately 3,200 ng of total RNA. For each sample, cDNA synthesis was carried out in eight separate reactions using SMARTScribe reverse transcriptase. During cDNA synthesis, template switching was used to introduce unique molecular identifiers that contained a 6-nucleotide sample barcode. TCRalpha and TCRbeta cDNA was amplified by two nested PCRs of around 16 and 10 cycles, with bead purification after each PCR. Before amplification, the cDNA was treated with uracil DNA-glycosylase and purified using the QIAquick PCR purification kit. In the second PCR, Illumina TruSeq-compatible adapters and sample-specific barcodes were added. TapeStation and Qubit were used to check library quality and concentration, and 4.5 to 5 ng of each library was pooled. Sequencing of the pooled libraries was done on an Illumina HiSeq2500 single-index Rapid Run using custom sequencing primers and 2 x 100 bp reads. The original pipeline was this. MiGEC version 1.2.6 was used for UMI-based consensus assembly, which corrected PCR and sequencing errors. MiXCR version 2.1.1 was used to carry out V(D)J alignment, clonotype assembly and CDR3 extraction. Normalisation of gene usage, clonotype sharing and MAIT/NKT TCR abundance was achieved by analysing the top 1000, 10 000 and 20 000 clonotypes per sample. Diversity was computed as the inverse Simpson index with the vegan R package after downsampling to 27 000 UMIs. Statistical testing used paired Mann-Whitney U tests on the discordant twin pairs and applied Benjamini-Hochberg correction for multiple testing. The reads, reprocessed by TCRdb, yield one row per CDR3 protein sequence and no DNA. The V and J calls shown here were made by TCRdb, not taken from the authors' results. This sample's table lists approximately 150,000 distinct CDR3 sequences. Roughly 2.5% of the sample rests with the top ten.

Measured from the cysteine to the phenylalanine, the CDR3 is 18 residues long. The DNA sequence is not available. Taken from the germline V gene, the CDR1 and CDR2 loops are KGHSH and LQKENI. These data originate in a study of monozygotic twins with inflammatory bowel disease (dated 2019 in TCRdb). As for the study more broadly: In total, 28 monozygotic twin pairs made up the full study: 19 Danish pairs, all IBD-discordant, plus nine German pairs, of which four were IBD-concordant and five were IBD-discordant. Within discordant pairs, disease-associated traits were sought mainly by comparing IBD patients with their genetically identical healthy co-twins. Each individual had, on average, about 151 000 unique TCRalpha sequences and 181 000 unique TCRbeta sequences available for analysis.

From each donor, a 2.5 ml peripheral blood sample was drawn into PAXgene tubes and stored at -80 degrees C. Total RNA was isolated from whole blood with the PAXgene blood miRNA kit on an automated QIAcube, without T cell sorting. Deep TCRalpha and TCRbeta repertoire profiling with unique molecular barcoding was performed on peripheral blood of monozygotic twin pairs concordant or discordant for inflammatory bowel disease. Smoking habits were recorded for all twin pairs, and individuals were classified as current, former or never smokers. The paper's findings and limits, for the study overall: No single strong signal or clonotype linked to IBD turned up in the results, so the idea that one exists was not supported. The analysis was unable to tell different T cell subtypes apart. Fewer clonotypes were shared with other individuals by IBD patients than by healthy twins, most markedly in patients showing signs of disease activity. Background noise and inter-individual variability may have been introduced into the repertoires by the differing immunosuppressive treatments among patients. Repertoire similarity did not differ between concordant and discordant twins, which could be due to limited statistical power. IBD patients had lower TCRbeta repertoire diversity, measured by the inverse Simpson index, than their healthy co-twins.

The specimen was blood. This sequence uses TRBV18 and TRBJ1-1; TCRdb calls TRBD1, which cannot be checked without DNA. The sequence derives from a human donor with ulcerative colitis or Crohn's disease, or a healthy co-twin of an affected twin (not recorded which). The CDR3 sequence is CASSPLSGQMGRDTEAFF. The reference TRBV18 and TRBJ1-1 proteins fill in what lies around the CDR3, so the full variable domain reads NAGVMQNPRHLVRRRGQEARLRCSPMKGHSHVYWYRQLPEEGLKFMVYLQKENIIDESGMPKERFSAEFPKEGPSILRIQQVVRGDSAAYFCASSPLSGQMGRDTEAFFGQGTRLTVV.